This TCR beta chain was observed in a study of cytomegalovirus exposure and HLA in healthy donors. General study results and limits: Three CMV-associated chains were confirmed in vitro to be specific for CMV antigens. Later analysis identified about 18,000 TCR beta sequences associated with HLA alleles, using a false discovery rate threshold of 0.05. Previous analysis showed most TCR beta V segments were productive about 87% or about 30% of the time.

The PCR used 60 Vbeta and 13 Jbeta primers. The protocol was immunoSEQ multiplex PCR, while the TCRdb copy is restricted to in-frame clones and leaves out a portion. The profile shows under 200,000 clones, approximately 77% of them singletons. Germline V lookup: CDR1 MNHEY, CDR2 SVGAGI. V was clipped by 5 bases and J by 6 bases; unmatched bases: 12. The CDR3 loop spans 15 amino acids. A word on this clone: The antigen remains undetermined.

Sequences were obtained from PBMCs. This sequence was found in a male donor in good health and CMV-seropositive. The V and J genes are TRBV6-5 and TRBJ2-7; 8 nucleotides line up with TRBD1. The DNA for the CDR3 is TGTGCCAGCAGTCCGGACAGGGCAGTCTCTCTCGAGCAGTACTTC. Translation gives CASSPDRAVSLEQYF.